This TCR beta chain appears in the sequencing data of a study of blood T cell repertoires in COVID-19. Looking at the study overall: Samples of COVID-19 (acute and convalescent) were obtained from the United States, Italy and Spain. PBMCs, B-cell-depleted T cells, or T cells provided the cDNA or gDNA that made up the material.

This CDR3 is 13 amino acids long. V gave up 0 bases and J gave up 5 bases; unmatched junction bases: 4. Germline CDR1 reads SQVTM; CDR2 reads ANQGSEA. Per the authors' pipeline: Amplification of reference gene primers provided the estimated nucleated cell counts. Produced via immunoSEQ multiplex PCR; TCRdb's table is partial and in-frame only. The V and J calls and clone size are taken from that table; D and trimming were inferred from the DNA. The repertoire has 40,000 to 50,000 clones, around 90% of them found once; the top ten carry around 4.6%. The chain recombines TRBV29-1 with TRBJ2-7, with 7 positions matching TRBD2. The clonotype comes from a human donor in a cohort sampled during active COVID-19. Material for sequencing was peripheral blood. The CDR3 DNA reads as TGCAGCGTTGAAGACTTGGGAGGGAACGAGCAGTACTTC. This sequence encodes CSVEDLGGNEQYF.